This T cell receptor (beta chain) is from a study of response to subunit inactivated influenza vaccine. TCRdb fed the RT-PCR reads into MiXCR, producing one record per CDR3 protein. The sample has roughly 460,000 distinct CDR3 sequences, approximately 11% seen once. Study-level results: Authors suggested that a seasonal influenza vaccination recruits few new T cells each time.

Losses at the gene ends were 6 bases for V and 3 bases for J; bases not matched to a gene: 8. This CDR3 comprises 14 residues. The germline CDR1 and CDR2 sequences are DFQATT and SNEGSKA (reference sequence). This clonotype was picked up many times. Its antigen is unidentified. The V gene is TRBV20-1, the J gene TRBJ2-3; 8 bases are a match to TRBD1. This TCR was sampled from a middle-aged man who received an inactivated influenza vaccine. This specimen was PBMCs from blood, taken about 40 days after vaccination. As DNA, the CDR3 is TGCAGTGCCAGCGGACAGGGCTGGACAGATACGCAGTATTTT. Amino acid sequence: CSASGQGWTDTQYF.